The source of this T cell receptor beta chain is a study of blood T cell repertoires in COVID-19. Study-wide context: Both acute and convalescent COVID-19 samples were obtained from the United States, Italy and Spain. T cells, B-cell-depleted T cells, or PBMCs supplied cDNA or gDNA.

CDR1 and CDR2 from the germline V gene are LNHDA and SQIVND (reference sequence). Trimming cost V 6 bases and J 2 bases, with 14 bases left between them. CDR3 length equals 15 residues. Per the original methods: Estimated nucleated cell counts came from reference gene primer amplification. Method: immunoSEQ multiplex PCR; TCRdb's copy keeps in-frame clones and lacks some. V and J calls and clone size come straight from that table; D and trimming were deduced from the DNA. This table has some 250,000 clones, approximately 86% appearing once. Material: peripheral blood. This chain links TRBV19 with TRBJ1-5; D might be TRBD1 (5 bases). This TCR was sampled from a woman aged 70-85 years with active or convalescent COVID-19. CDR3 in DNA: TGTGCCAGTAGGTTCGAAGGGGCAGGCAATCAGCCCCAGCATTTT. This encodes CASRFEGAGNQPQHF.